The TCR beta chain under discussion was sequenced for a study of cytomegalovirus exposure and HLA in healthy donors. It was with 60 Vbeta and 13 Jbeta primers that the PCR ran. Produced via immunoSEQ multiplex PCR; TCRdb's table is partial and in-frame only. The data show around 94,000 clones, with nearly 80% seen just once and approximately 4.2% held by the top ten. This sequence originates from a middle-aged woman in good health and CMV-seropositive. The sequenced material came from PBMCs.

CDR3 bases: TGTGCCAGCAGTTTCCCGAAGTTCGGGGGCAAAAACATTCAGTACTTC. Amino acids: CASSFPKFGGKNIQYF. The chain carries TRBV6-6 and TRBJ2-4; maybe TRBD2 (6 bases). The CDR3 has 16 residues. Germline V gene lookup returns CDR1 MNHNY and CDR2 SVGAGI (reference sequence). The V end was cut by 4 bases, the J end by 3 bases, with 16 bases between.